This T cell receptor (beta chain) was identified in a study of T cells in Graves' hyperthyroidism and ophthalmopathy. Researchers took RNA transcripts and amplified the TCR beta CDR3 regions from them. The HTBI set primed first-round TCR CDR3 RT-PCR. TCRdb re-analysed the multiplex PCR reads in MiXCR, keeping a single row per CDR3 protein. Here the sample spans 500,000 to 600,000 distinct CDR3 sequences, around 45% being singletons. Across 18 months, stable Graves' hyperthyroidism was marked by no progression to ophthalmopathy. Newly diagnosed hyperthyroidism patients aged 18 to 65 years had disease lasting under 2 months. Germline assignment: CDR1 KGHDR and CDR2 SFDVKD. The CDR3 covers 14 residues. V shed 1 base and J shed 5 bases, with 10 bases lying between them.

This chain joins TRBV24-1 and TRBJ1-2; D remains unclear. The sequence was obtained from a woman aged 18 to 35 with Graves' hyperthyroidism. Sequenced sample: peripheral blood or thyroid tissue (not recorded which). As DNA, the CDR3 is TGTGCCACCAGTGATTTTGGCAGCTATTATGGCTACACCTTC. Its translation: CATSDFGSYYGYTF.